One and the same sample provided the 19 T cell receptor beta chains below, sequenced in a study of human T cells and chemical hapten exposure. Using its own MiXCR run on the RACE reads, TCRdb lists one record per CDR3 protein. This table holds approximately 34,000 distinct CDR3 sequences, over 5.5% found once. Time point defined: patch test 1, 2 weeks after DPC sensitization. Described treatment: therapeutic diphenylcyclopropenone sensitization with weekly scalp DPC. Someone pulled total RNA out of unfractionated whole blood. The material was whole blood, obtained in connection with sensitization to the hapten diphenylcyclopropenone (DPC). The source of these receptors is a woman aged 30 to 39 with alopecia areata. Some clones in this sample may be carry-over from other donors' samples.

This clonotype has ten or more counts. The chain carries TRBV5-1 and TRBJ2-7; no definite D call. Germline V lookup: CDR1 SGHRS, CDR2 YFSETQ. The CDR3 has 14 amino acids. The ends were cut back, 0 bases at V and 3 bases at J, with 10 bases in the middle. CDR3 nucleotides: TGCGCCAGCAGCTTGGCACCGACCAACTACGAGCAGTACTTC. Translated: CASSLAPTNYEQYF.

This clonotype was observed many times. This chain links TRBV7-9 with TRBJ1-3; D ambiguous. V was cut by 0 bases and J by 0 bases, with 12 bases left in between. The CDR3 spans 17 residues. The germline CDR1 and CDR2 sequences are SEHNR and FQNEAQ (reference sequence). CDR3 nucleotide sequence: TGTGCCAGCAGCTTAGCGCTAGCACGTCCCTCTGGAAACACCATATATTTT. Translated, it gives CASSLALARPSGNTIYF.

This clonotype was seen many times. This sequence joins TRBV20-1 and TRBJ1-4, with 7 bases identical to TRBD1. Germline lookup yields CDR1 DFQATT and CDR2 SNEGSKA (reference sequence). The CDR3 loop spans 14 amino acids. The V gene end was trimmed by 5 bases and the J gene end by 7 bases; junction bases not matched to a gene: 10. CDR3 DNA sequence: TGCAGTGCTCGAGGACAGGCGCGGTTTGAAAAACTGTTTTTT. Translating gives CSARGQARFEKLFF.

J is TRBJ2-3 and V is TRBV3-1, with a possible D match to TRBD1 (8 bases). The CDR3 spans 16 residues. The ends were cut back, 4 bases at V and 2 bases at J, with 16 bases in the middle. Germline V gives CDR1 LGHDT, CDR2 YNNKEL (reference sequence). Here the CDR3 DNA reads TGTGCCAGCAGCCCCACAGGGGGGGGTTCCACAGATACGCAGTATTTT. Translation gives CASSPTGGGSTDTQYF.

The chain recombines TRBV27 with TRBJ1-2, with a possible D match to TRBD1 (6 bases). Trimming shortened V by 3 bases and J by 7 bases, and 18 bases separated the two germline ends. The CDR3 runs to 15 residues. CDR1 is MNHEY and CDR2 is SMNVEV in the germline V gene (reference sequence). The CDR3 DNA follows: TGTGCCAGCAGTTTCGTAGATGGGGGGGGCGGTGGCTACACCTTC. Translating it yields CASSFVDGGGGGYTF.

This clonotype has only a few counts. This chain connects TRBV12-3 or TRBV12-4 to TRBJ2-2; TRBD1 is a possible D gene (5 bases). This CDR3 spans 15 amino acids. The germline V and J ends were trimmed by 3 bases and 4 bases, with 12 bases remaining between them. The chain's CDR3 is CASSFQGVSTGELFF. The CDR3 DNA is TGTGCCAGCAGTTTCCAGGGTGTATCCACCGGGGAGCTGTTTTTT.

This clonotype was recorded a few times. The gene calls are TRBV5-1 and TRBJ2-1, with 7 nucleotides matching TRBD1. The V segment lost 5 bases and the J segment 3 bases; nucleotides outside the gene matches: 8. This CDR3 is 15 amino acids long. In germline, CDR1 is SGHRS, CDR2 YFSETQ. The CDR3 here is CASRVQGESYNEQFF. The CDR3 DNA is TGCGCCAGCAGAGTTCAGGGGGAAAGCTACAATGAGCAGTTCTTC.

This clonotype was seen repeatedly, ten times or more. The CDR3 spells CASSLTGGYEQYF. In DNA form, the CDR3 reads TGTGCCAGCAGCTTGACAGGGGGCTACGAGCAGTACTTC. V is TRBV7-8 and J is TRBJ2-7, with 9 bases matching TRBD1. CDR3 size: 13 residues. J gave up 3 bases and V 3 bases, and 0 bases lay outside the gene matches. Germline CDR1 SGHVS, CDR2 FQNEAQ.

There are many counts of this clonotype. This chain connects TRBV10-3 to TRBJ1-6; TRBD1 might be the D (6 bases). Germline V CDR1 and CDR2: ENHRY, SYGVKD. This CDR3 comprises 13 residues. V lost 6 bases to trimming and J lost 8 bases, with 11 bases between them. The CDR3 DNA is TGTGCCATCAGAGGGGGGAGCCATTCACCCCTCCACTTT. Protein product: CAIRGGSHSPLHF.

The CDR3 here is CARRAGSNSGANVLTF. DNA of the CDR3: TGTGCCAGACGGGCAGGGAGCAATTCTGGGGCCAACGTCCTGACTTTC. The chain uses TRBV2 and TRBJ2-6, with D tentatively TRBD1 or TRBD2 (5 bases each). This CDR3 comprises 16 residues. Per germline, CDR1 SNHLY and CDR2 FYNNEI. Between the trimmed V and J ends, which lost 9 bases and 1 base, there was a span of 16 bases.

This clonotype was detected ten times or more. At one boundary the junction diverges from the germline segment, which might be a read error. The rearrangement links TRBV20-1 to TRBJ1-1, with D maybe TRBD1 (5 bases). This CDR3 is 12 amino acids long. The germline V gene has CDR1 DFQATT and CDR2 SNEGSKA (reference sequence). In DNA form, the CDR3 reads TGCAGTGCCTTGGGACCGACCACTGGAGCTTTCTTT. As protein: CSALGPTTGAFF.

This clonotype was observed many times. The rearrangement joins TRBV11-3 to TRBJ2-1, with 10 bases that match TRBD2. The germline V gene encodes CDR1 SGHNT and CDR2 YENEEA. The length of the CDR3 is 15 residues. The junction had 7 bases not matched to a gene; V was cut back by 5 bases and J by 6 bases. The CDR3 loop is CASSKGLAGANEQFF. CDR3 coding DNA: TGTGCCAGCAGCAAAGGGCTAGCGGGGGCCAATGAGCAGTTCTTC.

This clonotype showed up just once. CDR3 sequence reads: CSVLVPTRYEQYF. As DNA, the CDR3 is TGCAGCGTTCTAGTACCGACCCGCTACGAGCAGTACTTC. The chain carries TRBV29-1 and TRBJ2-7, with D unclear. The CDR3 runs to 13 residues. V dropped 5 bases and J dropped 3 bases, with 14 bases sitting between them. Germline CDR1 and CDR2: SQVTM and ANQGSEA.

The gene calls are TRBV20-1 and TRBJ1-5; D is unresolved. Trimming cost V 3 bases and J 0 bases, with 9 bases left between them. The CDR3 sequence is 14 residues long. Germline assignment: CDR1 DFQATT and CDR2 SNEGSKA (reference sequence). The CDR3 DNA reads as TGCAGTGCTAGGGAACAGAATAGCAATCAGCCCCAGCATTTT. Amino acids: CSAREQNSNQPQHF.

This clonotype was recorded at least ten times. This chain connects TRBV28 to TRBJ1-1; D unclear. This CDR3 is 13 amino acids long. Trimming cost V 4 bases and J 3 bases, with 9 bases left between them. Germline lookup yields CDR1 MDHEN and CDR2 SYDVKM. The CDR3 region is CASSSRRDTEAFF. In DNA, the CDR3 is TGTGCCAGCAGTTCCCGCAGAGACACTGAAGCTTTCTTT.

The sample holds a few counts of this clonotype. The chain links TRBV12-3 or TRBV12-4 to TRBJ1-6, with D unclear. This CDR3 has 13 residues. Deletions cut 7 bases from V and 11 bases from J, with 15 bases between. The CDR3 region is CASTKSDGPPLHF. CDR3 DNA sequence: TGTGCCAGCACCAAGTCGGACGGCCCACCCCTCCACTTT.

This clonotype was observed a handful of times. The gene calls are TRBV19 and TRBJ2-7; 7 bases align to TRBD1. Germline CDR1 and CDR2: LNHDA and SQIVND (reference sequence). V lost 3 bases and J lost 2; bases outside the gene matches: 1. The CDR3 loop spans 13 amino acids. CDR3 sequence reads: CASSMDRTYEQYF. The CDR3 bases are TGTGCCAGTAGTATGGACAGGACCTACGAGCAGTACTTC.

The chain has TRBV5-1 and TRBJ2-3; TRBD1 is a possible D gene (6 bases). The CDR3 covers 13 residues. CDR1 is SGHRS and CDR2 is YFSETQ in the germline V gene. V lost 4 bases and J lost 4, with 10 bases in between. The CDR3 region has the DNA TGCGCCAGCAGCCCGCAGGGGCCAGATACGCAGTATTTT. Translation: CASSPQGPDTQYF. Variable domain in full (rest from reference TRBV5-1 and TRBJ2-3): KAGVTQTPRYLIKTRGQQVTLSCSPISGHRSVSWYQQTPGQGLQFLFEYFSETQRNKGNFPGRFSGRQFSNSRSEMNVSTLELGDSALYLCASSPQGPDTQYFGPGTRLTVL.

This clonotype was recorded many times. The CDR3 loop reads CATSGGTSGYNEQFF. The DNA of the CDR3 is TGTGCCACCAGCGGGGGCACTAGCGGATACAATGAGCAGTTCTTC. The chain has TRBV15 and TRBJ2-1, with 8 bases matching TRBD2. V was clipped by 5 bases and J by 4 bases; unmatched bases: 7. This CDR3 contains 15 residues. Germline V gene sequence: CDR1 LNHNV, CDR2 YYDKDF (reference sequence). Looking up the rest from reference TRBV15 and TRBJ2-1 gives the full variable domain: DAMVIQNPRYQVTQFGKPVTLSCSQTLNHNVMYWYQQKSSQAPKLLFHYYDKDFNNEADTPDNFQSRRPNTSFCFLDIRSPGLGDTAMYLCATSGGTSGYNEQFFGPGTRLTVL.